Listed below are T cell receptor beta chains from one sample, sequenced in a study of cytomegalovirus exposure and HLA in healthy donors. The repertoire was sequenced with immunoSEQ multiplex PCR; TCRdb's copy has only in-frame clones and lacks some. Of 150,000 to 200,000 clones listed, roughly 77% are singletons. The material sequenced was PBMCs. These receptors came from a woman younger than 30 in good health and CMV-seronegative. The CDR3 runs from the conserved cysteine through the conserved F or W. The D gene is left open where the match is weak. Not all rows give a size; the values are once, few, many and, for expanded clones, a class.

-	TRBV19	TRBD2	TRBJ2-5	TGTGCCAGTAGTATACGGGGGGACGCCTACCAAGAGACCCAGTACTTC	CASSIRGDAYQETQYF
-	TRBV19	-	TRBJ2-1	TGTGCCAGTAGTGCCGGGACACTGTTCTACAATGAGCAGTTCTTC	CASSAGTLFYNEQFF
-	TRBV6-1	-	TRBJ2-4	TGTGCCAGCAGTGACCCAGGTGAACTAGCCAAAAACATTCAGTACTTC	CASSDPGELAKNIQYF
few	TRBV5-1	-	TRBJ2-7	TGCGCCAGCAGCGCCCCTGAGGCCACCTACGAGCAGTACTTC	CASSAPEATYEQYF
-	TRBV2	TRBD1	TRBJ1-5	TGTGCCAGCAGCATAGGACAGGGAGGGAATCAGCCCCAGCATTTT	CASSIGQGGNQPQHF
-	TRBV2	-	TRBJ1-2	TGTGCCAGCAGCGCGGGACGCAAAGACTATGGCTACACCTTC	CASSAGRKDYGYTF
few	TRBV30	-	TRBJ1-1	TGTGCCTGGAGTGTGTCTAATGAAGCTTTCTTT	CAWSVSNEAFF
-	TRBV28	-	TRBJ1-3	TGTGCCAGCAGTACCGCGGCTCTTGAGTCTGGAAACACCATATATTTT	CASSTAALESGNTIYF
once	TRBV5-4	-	TRBJ2-7	TGTGCCAGCACCAGGGGTCCCCTCGAATACGAGCAGTACTTC	CASTRGPLEYEQYF
-	TRBV18	TRBD2	TRBJ2-7	TGTGCCAGCTCACCACCGGCCCTAGCGGGAGGGCGGTCCGGCGAGCAGTACTTC	CASSPPALAGGRSGEQYF
-	TRBV2	TRBD2	TRBJ2-1	TGTGCCAGCAGTGGACTAGCGGGAGCCTACAATGAGCAGTTCTTC	CASSGLAGAYNEQFF
-	TRBV14	TRBD1	TRBJ1-1	TGTGCCAGCAGCCATTATGACAGGGGGAGGACTGAAGCTTTCTTT	CASSHYDRGRTEAFF
few	TRBV5-4	-	TRBJ2-7	TGTGCCAGCAGCCACACAGGGAACTACGAGCAGTACTTC	CASSHTGNYEQYF
-	TRBV4-1	-	TRBJ2-3	TGCGCCAGCAGCCCGACCCTAGCGAGAAGCACAGATACGCAGTATTTT	CASSPTLARSTDTQYF
-	TRBV7-8	TRBD2	TRBJ2-3	TGTGCCAGCAGCCGGACTAGCGGGGGCACAGATACGCAGTATTTT	CASSRTSGGTDTQYF
-	TRBV9	TRBD1	TRBJ1-1	TGTGCCAGCAGCGTAGTAGGGGGCCGGGGCACTGAAGCTTTCTTT	CASSVVGGRGTEAFF
-	TRBV2	TRBD1	TRBJ1-2	TGTGCCAGCAGTGAAGAACAGGGGGCTAACTATGGCTACACCTTC	CASSEEQGANYGYTF
-	TRBV6-1	-	TRBJ2-5	TGTGCCAGCAGTGAGCGTCAGGATCCAGGAGGGCAGTACTTC	CASSERQDPGGQYF
-	TRBV10-3	TRBD1	TRBJ1-6	TGTGCCACCGTCCCGGGACAGGGGGGAACCTCACCCCTCCACTTT	CATVPGQGGTSPLHF
-	TRBV5-1	TRBD1	TRBJ1-2	TGCGCCAGCAGCATCACAGGGGCGAGAGGCTACACCTTC	CASSITGARGYTF
once	TRBV27	TRBD2	TRBJ2-1	TGTGCCAGCAGTTTAATGGCGGGAGGGCCGCTTGAGCAGTTCTTC	CASSLMAGGPLEQFF
once	TRBV7-8	-	TRBJ2-7	TGTGCCAGCAGCTTAATTGGCGGCGCCTACGAGCAGTACTTC	CASSLIGGAYEQYF
-	TRBV28	TRBD2	TRBJ2-1	TGTGCCAGCAGTTTGACTAGCACTGAGCAGTTCTTC	CASSLTSTEQFF
-	TRBV5-1	-	TRBJ1-1	TGCGCCAGCAGCCCCCGGGGAGCCGGGGCTTTCTTT	CASSPRGAGAFF
-	TRBV4-1	TRBD1	TRBJ1-5	TGCGCCAGCAGCCAAGGACAGGGTGGTCAGCCCCAGCATTTT	CASSQGQGGQPQHF
once	TRBV25-1	-	TRBJ2-5	TGTGCCAGCAGCATAGCGGAGACCCAGTACTTC	CASSIAETQYF
-	TRBV15	-	TRBJ2-7	TGTGCCACCCGGGACACCAACAGCCTGGAGCAGTACTTC	CATRDTNSLEQYF
few	TRBV6-5	TRBD2	TRBJ2-7	TGTGCCAGCAGACGTGGGACTAGCGGGAGGTGGGAGTACTTC	CASRRGTSGRWEYF
-	TRBV19	TRBD1	TRBJ2-4	TGTGCCAGTAGTATCAATTGGACAGGGAGGGCCAAAAACATTCAGTACTTC	CASSINWTGRAKNIQYF
-	TRBV5-4	TRBD2	TRBJ2-5	TGTGCCAGCAGCTTGGCTCGGCCTAGGGGGACTAGAACCCAGTACTTC	CASSLARPRGTRTQYF
-	TRBV21-1	-	TRBJ1-2	TGTGCCAGCAGCAATTGCGATGGCTACACCTTC	CASSNCDGYTF
-	TRBV5-4	-	TRBJ1-6	TGTGCCAGCAGCTCGGGCTCCTATAATTCACCCCTCCACTTT	CASSSGSYNSPLHF
-	TRBV9	TRBD2	TRBJ2-3	TGTGCCAGCAGCGTAGGGACTAGCGGGAGTACAGATACGCAGTATTTT	CASSVGTSGSTDTQYF
-	TRBV9	TRBD1	TRBJ1-4	TGTGCCAGCAGCGTAACAGGGGGCTTGGGGGAAAAACTGTTTTTT	CASSVTGGLGEKLFF
-	TRBV28	-	TRBJ2-4	TGTGCCAGCAGTGCCGCCTACTGGTTAGCCAAAAACATTCAGTACTTC	CASSAAYWLAKNIQYF
-	TRBV19	-	TRBJ2-2	TGTGCCAGTAAGACTAAACCGGGACAGAACACCGGGGAGCTGTTTTTT	CASKTKPGQNTGELFF
once	TRBV5-1	-	TRBJ1-1	TGCGCCAGCAGCTTGGCAGCCACTTGGGGGCCCCTCGGCTGGAACACTGAAGCTTTCTTT	CASSLAATWGPLGWNTEAFF
-	TRBV14	-	TRBJ2-5	TGTGCCAGCAGCGACCGACTAGGGTTTGCCGAGACCCAGTACTTC	CASSDRLGFAETQYF
-	TRBV5-6	TRBD1	TRBJ2-1	TGTGCCAGCAGCTTGTGGGACAGGGATGGTCATGAGCAGTTCTTC	CASSLWDRDGHEQFF
-	TRBV7-3	TRBD1	TRBJ1-1	TGTGCCAGCAGCCCCGACAGGGGTCCCACTGAAGCTTTCTTT	CASSPDRGPTEAFF
-	TRBV7-9	TRBD2	TRBJ2-3	TGTTCCAGCAGCTTAAGCGGGGTCACAGATACGCAGTATTTT	CSSSLSGVTDTQYF
-	TRBV5-1	TRBD2	TRBJ2-1	TGCGCCAGCAGTTCCAGACGGACTAGCGATGAGCAGTTCTTC	CASSSRRTSDEQFF
-	TRBV7-8	-	TRBJ1-2	TGTGCCAGCAGCCTAGGGGACTTGAACTATGGCTACACCTTC	CASSLGDLNYGYTF